One sample yielded the 9 T cell receptor beta chains listed below, sequenced in a study of blood T cells in healthy people across ages. Using a J-beta primer mix together with a sample-barcoded 5' primer, a second PCR was run for roughly 6 to 12 cycles. TCRdb passed the 5' RACE reads through MiXCR, listing each CDR3 protein once. Of fewer than 900,000 distinct CDR3 sequences in the sample, 45% to 50% were seen once. Sequenced: blood. The receptors originated from a woman aged 55-70 years in good health.

The sample holds a few counts of this clonotype. V and J are TRBV27 and TRBJ2-7, with D maybe TRBD2 (5 bases). Germline V gene sequence: CDR1 MNHEY, CDR2 SMNVEV (reference sequence). Trimming took off 5 bases at V and 3 bases at J, with 14 bases between the two ends. The CDR3 totals 14 residues. CDR3 amino acids: CASSRGRVGYEQYF. The DNA of the CDR3 is TGTGCCAGCAGTCGGGGAAGGGTGGGCTACGAGCAGTACTTC.

Note on this clonotype: Mismatch with germline at one junction end may stem from a read error. DNA for the CDR3: TGTGTCAGCAGCCAAGGGACTAGCGGAGCTAGCACAGATACGCAGTATTTT. It encodes CVSSQGTSGASTDTQYF. The chain carries TRBV11-2 and TRBJ2-3, with 11 bases lining up with TRBD2. Germline assignment: CDR1 SGHAT and CDR2 FQNNGV. This CDR3 contains 17 residues.

This clonotype was seen just once. The CDR3 DNA is TGCAGTGCTAGATCGACTAGTCGCGACTCCTACGAGCAGTACTTC. It is translated as CSARSTSRDSYEQYF. The chain carries TRBV20-1 and TRBJ2-7, with D maybe TRBD2 (6 bases). Trimming pared 2 bases from V and 0 bases from J, leaving 14 bases between. Germline V gene sequence: CDR1 DFQATT, CDR2 SNEGSKA (reference sequence). The CDR3 totals 15 residues.

This clonotype was counted many times. The V call is TRBV7-8, the J call TRBJ2-1; no definite D call. Per the germline V gene, CDR1 is SGHVS and CDR2 is FQNEAQ. Trimming removed 2 bases at V and 7 bases at J, with 6 bases between. CDR3 size: 12 residues. The CDR3 spells CASSLTWNEQFF. The CDR3 DNA reads TGTGCCAGCAGCTTAACCTGGAATGAGCAGTTCTTC.

The chain employs TRBV5-1 and TRBJ2-4, with 11 bases that match TRBD2. The J call may be mistaken, given a closer DNA end match to TRBJ2-7. CDR1 is SGHRS, CDR2 YFSETQ, per germline. This CDR3 is built from 15 residues. The DNA of the CDR3 is TGCGCCAGCAGCTTGGTCGGGACTAGCGGCTACGAGCAGTACTTC. Translation: CASSLVGTSGYEQYF.

This clonotype appeared a few times. The V gene is TRBV27, the J gene TRBJ2-5, with D possibly being TRBD2 (7 bases). This CDR3 has 15 amino acids. The germline V and J ends were trimmed by 6 bases and 5 bases, with 19 bases remaining between them. The germline V gene has CDR1 MNHEY and CDR2 SMNVEV (reference sequence). For the CDR3, the DNA is TGTGCCAGCAGGAACCTCGGCGGGGGCGGGGAGACCCAGTACTTC. Translation gives CASRNLGGGGETQYF.

On this clonotype itself: Mismatch with germline at one junction end may stem from a read error. The chain employs TRBV10-3 and TRBJ2-3; perhaps TRBD1 as D (5 bases). The CDR3 sequence is 16 residues long. Looked up from germline, CDR1 is ENHRY and CDR2 is SYGVKD. The CDR3 is CAISELSGSGTDTQYF. CDR3 nucleotides: TGTGCCATCAGCGAGCTTTCAGGGTCTGGCACGGATACGCAGTATTTT.

The table lists this clonotype with a few counts. At one of its ends the junction is not consistent with the germline gene, which may arise from a read error. The rearrangement joins TRBV7-9 to TRBJ2-1, with 7 bases that match TRBD1. CDR3 length equals 15 residues. CDR1 and CDR2 (germline): SEHNR, FQNEAQ (reference sequence). The CDR3 spells CASTPRDSGNNEQFF. CDR3 bases: TGCGCCAGCACACCCCGGGACAGCGGAAACAATGAGCAGTTCTTC.

The chain couples TRBV6-2 or TRBV6-3 to TRBJ2-5; D remains unclear. The CDR3 is 12 amino acids. The ends were cut back, 4 bases at V and 5 bases at J, with 8 bases in the middle. Germline-derived CDR1 and CDR2 are MNHEY and SVGEGT. The CDR3 DNA reads as TGTGCCAGCAGTTCAGGCTTTGAGACCCAGTACTTC. Its protein is CASSSGFETQYF.